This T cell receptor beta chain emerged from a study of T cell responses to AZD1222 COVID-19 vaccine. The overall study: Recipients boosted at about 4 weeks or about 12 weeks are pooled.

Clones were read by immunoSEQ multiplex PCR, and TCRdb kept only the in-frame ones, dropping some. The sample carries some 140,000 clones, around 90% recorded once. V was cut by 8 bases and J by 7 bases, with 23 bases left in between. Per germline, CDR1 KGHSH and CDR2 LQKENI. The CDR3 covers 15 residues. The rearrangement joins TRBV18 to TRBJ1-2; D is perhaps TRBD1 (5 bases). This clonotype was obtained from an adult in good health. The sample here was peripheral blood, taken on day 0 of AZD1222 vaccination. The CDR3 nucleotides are TGTGCCAGCGACACCCCCTCAGGTCGGGGCGGTGGCTACACCTTC. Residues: CASDTPSGRGGGYTF.